This T cell receptor (beta chain) was documented in a study of T cell responses to AZD1222 COVID-19 vaccine. Points from the study as a whole: Unmutated variant regions are reportedly targeted by nearly half of spike-specific TCRs. Spike as a whole was targeted by vaccine-associated CD4 TCRs, dominant at 160-218 and 743-854. The study found Spike-specific TCR breadth and depth rose after two AZD1222 doses.

About this clone itself: As yet, its antigen is unknown.

Method: immunoSEQ multiplex PCR; TCRdb's copy keeps in-frame clones and lacks some. The data show approximately 73,000 clones, about 82% seen once. The CDR3 loop spans 16 amino acids. The trim removed 4 bases at V and 0 bases at J, leaving 8 bases unmatched. Germline V gene lookup returns CDR1 SGHNT and CDR2 YYREEE (reference sequence). Sequenced material: peripheral blood, taken on day 0 of AZD1222 vaccination. The receptor was derived from an adult in good health. The chain joins TRBV5-4 to TRBJ1-1; 8 bases match TRBD1. The CDR3 nucleotides are TGTGCCAGCAGCCGAGGACAGGGCCCCATGAACACTGAAGCTTTCTTT. This sequence encodes CASSRGQGPMNTEAFF.